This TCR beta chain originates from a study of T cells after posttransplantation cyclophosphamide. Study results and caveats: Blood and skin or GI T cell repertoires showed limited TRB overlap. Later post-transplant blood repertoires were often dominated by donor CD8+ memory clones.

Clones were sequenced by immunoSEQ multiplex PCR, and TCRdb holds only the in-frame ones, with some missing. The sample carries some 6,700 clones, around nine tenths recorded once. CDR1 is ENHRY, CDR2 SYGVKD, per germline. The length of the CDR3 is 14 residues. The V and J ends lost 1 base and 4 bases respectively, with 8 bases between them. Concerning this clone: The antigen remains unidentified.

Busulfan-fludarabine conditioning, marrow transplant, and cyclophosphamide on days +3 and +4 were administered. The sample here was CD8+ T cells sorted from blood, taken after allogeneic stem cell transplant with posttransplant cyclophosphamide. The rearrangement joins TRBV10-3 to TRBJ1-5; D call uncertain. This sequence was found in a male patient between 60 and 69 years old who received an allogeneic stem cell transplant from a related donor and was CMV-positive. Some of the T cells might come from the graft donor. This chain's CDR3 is CAISELGGNQPQHF. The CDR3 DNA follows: TGTGCCATCAGTGAGTTGGGAGGGAATCAGCCCCAGCATTTT.